Reported below is one T cell receptor beta chain. This clonotype was picked up a small number of times. The antigen this receptor binds is unknown. No much larger clone is present one base from it, and per-base qualities are unavailable. This was a case-control study nested in a cohort of healthcare workers in London, UK, who had nasopharyngeal swab PCR tests and blood samples taken every week. Healthcare workers were recruited between 23 and 31 March 2020, during the week of the UK lockdown, and were followed weekly for up to roughly 15 weeks. The library was made by 5' RACE. The data were produced on a NextSeq 500. The TCR library protocol attached unique molecular identifiers to individual cDNA molecules to correct for sequencing error and PCR bias. TCR alpha and beta chains were both sequenced, and the abundances of alpha and beta sequences in each sample were closely correlated with each other. As for how the authors treated the data: V gene, J gene and CDR3 annotation of TCR sequences was performed with Decombinator V4. Expanded TCRs were defined as changing significantly between any two time points under a Poisson model with p below 0.0001. TCR abundances were normalised to the total number of TCRs sequenced per sample and expressed as counts per million. VDJdb, accessed on 1 November 2021, was searched for TCRs annotated for CMV, EBV and SARS-CoV-2, and TCRs annotated for more than one antigen were excluded. TCRdb trimmed the raw reads at Q25, called clones with MiXCR and kept productive beta chains. Identical CDR3 protein sequences are pooled into one entry, listed with their most common genes and DNA. The V and J calls and clone size are TCRdb's, not the authors'. Within this sample are around 56,000 distinct CDR3 sequences, with roughly an eighth of them counted one time only. About 9.3% of the sample goes to the ten largest clones.

The sample originates from a study of early T cells in non-severe SARS-CoV-2 infection (dated by TCRdb to the early 2020s). Regarding the research as a whole: Because TCR sequencing was done on bulk RNA from unsorted whole blood, the alpha and beta chains could not be paired. Results and caveats for the whole study, not just this receptor: VDJdb matching was skewed toward anti-spike CD8 responses, so virus-specific expansions were likely underestimated and private and CD4 specificities were missed.

This receptor was obtained from an adult who was a healthcare worker with PCR-confirmed SARS-CoV-2 infection or an uninfected control (not recorded which). Sequencing used whole blood, obtained at baseline.

The nucleotide sequence is given as TGCGCCAGCAGCTTGGGTCGGGGGCGTTACGAGCAGTACTTC. The resulting protein is CASSLGRGRYEQYF. The chain is assembled from TRBV5-1 and TRBJ2-7; the D call is possibly TRBD1 or TRBD2, each sharing 6 bases. CDR1 is given as SGHRS and CDR2 as YFSETQ, both from the germline V gene. The CDR3 measures 14 amino acids from cysteine to phenylalanine. Kept here is only the CDR3 DNA, which spans 42 bases and is read in frame from base 1. The trim is 0 bases for V and 4 bases for J, with a gap of 11 bases between the germline ends. The variable domain in full, with residues beyond the CDR3 obtained from the reference TRBV5-1 and TRBJ2-7 genes, is KAGVTQTPRYLIKTRGQQVTLSCSPISGHRSVSWYQQTPGQGLQFLFEYFSETQRNKGNFPGRFSGRQFSNSRSEMNVSTLELGDSALYLCASSLGRGRYEQYFGPGTRLTVT.